The 21 T cell receptor beta chains below were found in one sample sequenced in a study of identical twins. A single record per CDR3 protein comes from TCRdb applying MiXCR to the 5' RACE reads. The table shows approximately 300,000 distinct CDR3 sequences, with 8% to 9.5% occurring only once. The same sample was also studied in work on yellow fever vaccine responses in identical twins.

Sequencing was carried out using CD8+ T cells sorted from blood. Receptors were obtained from a woman between 18 and 29 years old in good health.

This rearrangement joins TRBV28 to TRBJ2-1; no clear D gene. The germline V gene has CDR1 MDHEN and CDR2 SYDVKM. The CDR3 loop spans 13 amino acids. Trimming left V 2 bases short and J 7 bases short, with 9 bases between. The CDR3, as DNA: TGTGCCAGCAGTTTACCTGCGCTAAATGAGCAGTTCTTC. It codes for CASSLPALNEQFF.

CDR3 nucleotides: TGTGCCAGCAGTTTCACCACGGAAGAGACCCAGTACTTC. It encodes CASSFTTEETQYF. The V gene is TRBV27, the J gene TRBJ2-5; no clear D. The CDR3 covers 13 residues. Between the trimmed V and J ends, which lost 3 bases and 3 bases, there was a span of 8 bases. Germline CDR1 MNHEY, CDR2 SMNVEV (reference sequence).

This clonotype has a count of ten or more. The chain links TRBV11-2 to TRBJ2-2; 7 bases fit TRBD2. CDR3 size: 17 residues. V lost 5 bases to trimming and J lost 4 bases; unmatched junction nucleotides: 13. Germline values: CDR1 SGHAT, CDR2 FQNNGV. The CDR3, as DNA: TGTGCCAGCAGCCTCAGGCCAGCGGGATTGTTCACCGGGGAGCTGTTTTTT. It specifies CASSLRPAGLFTGELFF.

This chain uses TRBV4-2 with TRBJ1-5; possible D gene TRBD1, 6 bases. CDR3 length: 13 amino acids. The germline CDR1 and CDR2 sequences are LGHNA and YNFKEQ. Deletions cut 3 bases from V and 7 bases from J, with 10 bases between. For the CDR3, the DNA is TGTGCCAGCAGCCAGTCAGGGGTACAGCCCCAGCATTTT. Translated, it gives CASSQSGVQPQHF.

This sequence joins TRBV29-1 and TRBJ2-5, with D possibly being TRBD1 or TRBD2 (5 bases each). The V end was cut by 3 bases, the J end by 0 bases, with 8 bases between. The CDR3 totals 13 residues. Germline loops: CDR1 SQVTM, CDR2 ANQGSEA. The CDR3 region has the DNA TGCAGCGTTGAGGGGACGAACCAAGAGACCCAGTACTTC. Encoded protein: CSVEGTNQETQYF.

This clonotype was found a few times. In nucleotides, the CDR3 is TGTGCCAGCTCACCACCACTCGGGACAGGGGGCTACGAGCAGTACTTC. Amino acid sequence: CASSPPLGTGGYEQYF. The chain uses TRBV18 and TRBJ2-7, with 11 bases lining up with TRBD1. Trimming at V came to 0 bases and at J to 3 bases, leaving 4 bases not matched to a gene. This CDR3 is 16 amino acids long. From germline, CDR1 is KGHSH and CDR2 LQKENI.

V and J are TRBV20-1 and TRBJ2-7; 7 bases are a match to TRBD2. Trimming cost V 6 bases and J 3 bases; bases outside gene matches: 8. The CDR3 covers 13 residues. Germline V gene lookup returns CDR1 DFQATT and CDR2 SNEGSKA (reference sequence). CDR3 amino acids: CSARTRFVYEQYF. The DNA of the CDR3 is TGCAGTGCAAGGACTAGGTTCGTCTACGAGCAGTACTTC.

The rearrangement uses TRBV27 and TRBJ2-2; perhaps TRBD1 as D (5 bases). V lost 7 bases to trimming and J lost 7 bases, with 13 bases between them. Germline lookup yields CDR1 MNHEY and CDR2 SMNVEV (reference sequence). This CDR3 has 13 amino acids. CDR3: CASTVPQGGELFF. In nucleotides, the CDR3 is TGTGCCAGCACCGTCCCTCAGGGCGGGGAGCTGTTTTTT.

This clonotype was seen a handful of times. The chain employs TRBV28 and TRBJ2-5; weak D call: TRBD1 (5 bases). The V end was cut by 3 bases, the J end by 2 bases, with 16 bases between. Germline V gives CDR1 MDHEN, CDR2 SYDVKM. This CDR3 region has 16 residues. CDR3 region: CASSFARQTLQETQYF. CDR3 coding DNA: TGTGCCAGCAGTTTCGCGAGACAGACATTACAAGAGACCCAGTACTTC.

This sequence joins TRBV7-9 and TRBJ2-7, with D perhaps given as TRBD1 or TRBD2 (5 bases each). V was shortened by 5 bases and J by 0 bases, with 17 bases between the two germline ends. The CDR3 has 16 amino acids. CDR1 and CDR2 from the germline V gene are SEHNR and FQNEAQ (reference sequence). DNA of the CDR3: TGTGCCAGCAGCCAAAATCAGGGTGCGGGCTCCTACGAGCAGTACTTC. Its translation is CASSQNQGAGSYEQYF. Filled out from reference TRBV7-9 and TRBJ2-7, the complete variable domain reads DTGVSQNPRHKITKRGQNVTFRCDPISEHNRLYWYRQTLGQGPEFLTYFQNEAQLEKSRLLSDRFSAERPKGSFSTLEIQRTEQGDSAMYLCASSQNQGAGSYEQYFGPGTRLTVT.

This chain uses TRBV24-1 with TRBJ1-1; weak D call: TRBD1 (5 bases). Germline V gene lookup returns CDR1 KGHDR and CDR2 SFDVKD. V lost 3 bases and J lost 1, with 11 bases in between. This CDR3 is 15 amino acids long. The CDR3 DNA sequence: TGTGCCACCAGTGATGGAAGGGGTCGGAACACTGAAGCTTTCTTT. This encodes CATSDGRGRNTEAFF.

In its sample, this clonotype was seen a few times. The chain has TRBV15 and TRBJ2-7, with D perhaps matching TRBD1 (5 bases). Trimming stripped 1 base from V and 1 base from J, with 11 bases between. Looked up from germline, CDR1 is LNHNV and CDR2 is YYDKDF (reference sequence). The length of the CDR3 is 15 residues. CDR3 loop: CATSRVGAPSYEQYF. The CDR3 nucleotides read TGTGCCACCAGCAGAGTTGGGGCTCCATCCTACGAGCAGTACTTC.

This chain links TRBV6-2 or TRBV6-3 with TRBJ2-7; 12 positions agree with TRBD2. Trimming cost V 7 bases and J 6 bases; bases outside gene matches: 10. The germline V gene has CDR1 MNHEY and CDR2 SVGEGT. The CDR3 is 15 residues long. This chain's CDR3 is CASNTRTSGIGEQYF. CDR3 DNA sequence: TGTGCCAGCAATACCCGGACTAGCGGGATCGGCGAGCAGTACTTC.

This clonotype was detected only a few times. V usage is TRBV10-3 and J usage is TRBJ2-2; D is uncertain. This CDR3 comprises 15 residues. Germline V gives CDR1 ENHRY, CDR2 SYGVKD. V was clipped by 2 bases and J by 6 bases, with 13 bases between them. The CDR3 DNA reads TGTGCCATCAGTGAGGAGGACGGTGGCCCCGGGGAGCTGTTTTTT. Protein product: CAISEEDGGPGELFF.

This chain connects TRBV19 to TRBJ2-4; no firm D call. The CDR3 length is 14 residues. Germline CDR1 and CDR2: LNHDA and SQIVND (reference sequence). Trimming pared 5 bases from V and 9 bases from J, leaving 17 bases between. CDR3 nucleotides: TGTGCCAGTAGTTTCCCATGGGGTATCGGCATTCAGTACTTC. Its protein is CASSFPWGIGIQYF.

Written as DNA, the CDR3 is TGTGCCAGCAGCTTGGGGTGGGGGTCCTACGAGCAGTACTTC. It is translated as CASSLGWGSYEQYF. This chain connects TRBV5-6 to TRBJ2-7, with D possibly being TRBD1 or TRBD2 (5 bases each). The V gene's germline CDR1 is SGHDT and CDR2 YYEEEE. The CDR3 loop spans 14 amino acids. V lost 0 bases, J lost 1 base, and 8 bases lay in between.

The chain links TRBV12-3 or TRBV12-4 to TRBJ2-3; D ambiguous. The V gene lost 5 bases and the J gene lost 5 bases, with 8 bases spanning the gap. The CDR3 spans 12 residues. This CDR3 reads CASSLWGDTQYF. CDR3 sequence (DNA): TGTGCCAGCAGTCTTTGGGGAGATACGCAGTATTTT.

The chain joins TRBV6-6 to TRBJ1-2; D perhaps matches TRBD1 (5 bases). V was clipped by 8 bases and J by 6 bases, with 13 bases between them. The CDR3 covers 12 residues. Germline CDR1 and CDR2: MNHNY and SVGAGI (reference sequence). CDR3: CASGPGLDGYTF. CDR3 nucleotide sequence: TGTGCCAGCGGTCCAGGGTTAGATGGCTACACCTTC.

The sample holds a few counts of this clonotype. V is TRBV7-9 and J is TRBJ2-5; tentatively, D is TRBD1 (7 bases). The germline gives CDR1 SEHNR, CDR2 FQNEAQ (reference sequence). The CDR3 is 14 amino acids. Between the trimmed V and J ends, which lost 5 bases and 4 bases, there was a span of 14 bases. The CDR3 is CASSPTGEVETQYF. CDR3 sequence (DNA): TGTGCCAGCAGCCCAACAGGGGAGGTAGAGACCCAGTACTTC.

This clonotype has ten or more counts. V is TRBV28 and J is TRBJ2-3; 9 positions agree with TRBD2. J lost 1 base, V lost 7 bases, and 9 bases had no gene match. CDR1 and CDR2 (germline): MDHEN, SYDVKM. This CDR3 is built from 16 residues. The CDR3 reads CASKSSASGGTDTQYF. Written as DNA, the CDR3 is TGTGCCAGCAAGAGCTCGGCTAGCGGGGGCACAGATACGCAGTATTTT.

J is TRBJ2-5 and V is TRBV6-9; 9 nucleotides align to TRBD1. Per the germline V gene, CDR1 is MNHGY and CDR2 is SVAAGI. V lost 0 bases, J lost 4 bases, and 6 bases stayed unmatched. The CDR3 loop spans 16 amino acids. The CDR3 loop reads CASSYSGGQGGETQYF. The CDR3, as DNA: TGTGCCAGCAGTTATTCAGGGGGACAGGGAGGAGAGACCCAGTACTTC.